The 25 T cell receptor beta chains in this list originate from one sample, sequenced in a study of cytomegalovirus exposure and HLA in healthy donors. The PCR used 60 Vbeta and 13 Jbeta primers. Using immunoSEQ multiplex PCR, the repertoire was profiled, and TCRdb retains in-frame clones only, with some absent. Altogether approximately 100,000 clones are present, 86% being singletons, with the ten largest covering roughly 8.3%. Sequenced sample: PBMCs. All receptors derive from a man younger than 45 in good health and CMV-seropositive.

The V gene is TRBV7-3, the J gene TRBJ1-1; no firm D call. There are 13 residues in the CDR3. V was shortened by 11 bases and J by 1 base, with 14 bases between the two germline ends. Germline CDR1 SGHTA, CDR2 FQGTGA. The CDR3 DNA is TGTGCCTCCCGGGAGAGACAGAACACTGAAGCTTTCTTT. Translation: CASRERQNTEAFF.

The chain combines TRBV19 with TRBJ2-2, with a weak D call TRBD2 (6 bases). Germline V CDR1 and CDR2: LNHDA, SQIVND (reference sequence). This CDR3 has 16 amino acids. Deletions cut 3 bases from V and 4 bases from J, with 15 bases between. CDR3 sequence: CASSILDGRGTGELFF. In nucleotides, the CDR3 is TGTGCCAGTAGTATCTTGGACGGGAGAGGCACCGGGGAGCTGTTTTTT.

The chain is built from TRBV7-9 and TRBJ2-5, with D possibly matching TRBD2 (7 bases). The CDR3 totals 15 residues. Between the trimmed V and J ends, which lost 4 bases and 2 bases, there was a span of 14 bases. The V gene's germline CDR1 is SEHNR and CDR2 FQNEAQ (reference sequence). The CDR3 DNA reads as TGTGCCAGCAGCTCACTGGGGGGGCCGCAAGAGACCCAGTACTTC. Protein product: CASSSLGGPQETQYF.

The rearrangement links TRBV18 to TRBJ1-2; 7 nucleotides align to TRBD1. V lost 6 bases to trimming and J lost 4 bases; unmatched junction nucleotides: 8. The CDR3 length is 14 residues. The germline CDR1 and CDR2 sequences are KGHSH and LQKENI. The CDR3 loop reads CASSLRDSAYGYTF. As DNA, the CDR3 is TGTGCCAGCTCGCTACGGGACAGTGCCTATGGCTACACCTTC. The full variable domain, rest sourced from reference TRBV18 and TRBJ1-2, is NAGVMQNPRHLVRRRGQEARLRCSPMKGHSHVYWYRQLPEEGLKFMVYLQKENIIDESGMPKERFSAEFPKEGPSILRIQQVVRGDSAAYFCASSLRDSAYGYTFGSGTRLTVV.

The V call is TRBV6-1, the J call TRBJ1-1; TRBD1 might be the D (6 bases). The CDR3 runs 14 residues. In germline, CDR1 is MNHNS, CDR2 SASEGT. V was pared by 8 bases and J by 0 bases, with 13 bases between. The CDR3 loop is CASDRRQMNTEAFF. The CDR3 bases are TGTGCCAGCGACAGGCGCCAGATGAACACTGAAGCTTTCTTT.

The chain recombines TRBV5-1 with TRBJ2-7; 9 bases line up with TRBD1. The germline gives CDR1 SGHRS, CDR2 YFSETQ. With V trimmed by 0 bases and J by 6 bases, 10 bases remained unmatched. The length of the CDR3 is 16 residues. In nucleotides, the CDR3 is TGCGCCAGCAGCTTGGGAACCGGGACAGGGTTTCGCGAGCAGTACTTC. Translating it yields CASSLGTGTGFREQYF.

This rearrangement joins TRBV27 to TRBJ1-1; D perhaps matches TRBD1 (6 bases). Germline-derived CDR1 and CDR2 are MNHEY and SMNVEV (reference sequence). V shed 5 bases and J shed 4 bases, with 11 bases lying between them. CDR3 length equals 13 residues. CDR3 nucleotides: TGTGCCAGCAGTCAGGGGTCGGGCACTGAAGCTTTCTTT. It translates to CASSQGSGTEAFF.

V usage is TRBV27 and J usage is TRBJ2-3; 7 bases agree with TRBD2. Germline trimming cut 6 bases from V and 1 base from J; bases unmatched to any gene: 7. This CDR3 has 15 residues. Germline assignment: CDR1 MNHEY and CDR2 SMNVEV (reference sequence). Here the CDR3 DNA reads TGTGCCAGCAGGCCCAGGGACTACCGCACAGATACGCAGTATTTT. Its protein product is CASRPRDYRTDTQYF.

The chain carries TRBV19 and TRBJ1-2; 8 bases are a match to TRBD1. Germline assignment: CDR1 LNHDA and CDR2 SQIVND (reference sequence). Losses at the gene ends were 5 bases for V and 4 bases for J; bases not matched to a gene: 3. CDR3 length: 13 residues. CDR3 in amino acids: CASSLGQGYGYTF. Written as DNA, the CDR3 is TGTGCCAGTAGTCTTGGACAGGGCTATGGCTACACCTTC. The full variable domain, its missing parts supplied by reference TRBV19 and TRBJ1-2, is DGGITQSPKYLFRKEGQNVTLSCEQNLNHDAMYWYRQDPGQGLRLIYYSQIVNDFQKGDIAEGYSVSREKKESFPLTVTSAQKNPTAFYLCASSLGQGYGYTFGSGTRLTVV.

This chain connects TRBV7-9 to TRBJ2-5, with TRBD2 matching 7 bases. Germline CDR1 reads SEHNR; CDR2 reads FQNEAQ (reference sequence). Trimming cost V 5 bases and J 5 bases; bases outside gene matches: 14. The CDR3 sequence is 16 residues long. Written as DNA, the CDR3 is TGTGCCAGCAGCCCTAGGTTTTTGCGGCGGGGGGAGACCCAGTACTTC. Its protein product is CASSPRFLRRGETQYF. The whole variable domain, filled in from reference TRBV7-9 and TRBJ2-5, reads DTGVSQNPRHKITKRGQNVTFRCDPISEHNRLYWYRQTLGQGPEFLTYFQNEAQLEKSRLLSDRFSAERPKGSFSTLEIQRTEQGDSAMYLCASSPRFLRRGETQYFGPGTRLLVL.

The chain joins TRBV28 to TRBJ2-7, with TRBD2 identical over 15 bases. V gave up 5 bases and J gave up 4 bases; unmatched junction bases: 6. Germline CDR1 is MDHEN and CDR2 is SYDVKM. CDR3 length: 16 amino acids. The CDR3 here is CASSPGLAGGRYEQYF. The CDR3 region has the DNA TGTGCCAGCAGTCCCGGACTAGCGGGAGGGCGGTACGAGCAGTACTTC.

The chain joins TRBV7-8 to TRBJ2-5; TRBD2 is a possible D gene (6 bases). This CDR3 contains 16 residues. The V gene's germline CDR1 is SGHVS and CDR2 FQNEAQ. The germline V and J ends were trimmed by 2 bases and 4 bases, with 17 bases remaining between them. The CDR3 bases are TGTGCCAGCAGCTTAACGACTTGGGGGACTCGAGAGACCCAGTACTTC. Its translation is CASSLTTWGTRETQYF.

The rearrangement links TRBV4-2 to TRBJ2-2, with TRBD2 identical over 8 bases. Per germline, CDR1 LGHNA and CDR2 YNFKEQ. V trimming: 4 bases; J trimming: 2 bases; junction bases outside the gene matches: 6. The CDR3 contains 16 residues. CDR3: CASSRLAGGNTGELFF. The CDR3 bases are TGTGCCAGCAGCCGCCTTGCGGGAGGAAACACCGGGGAGCTGTTTTTT.

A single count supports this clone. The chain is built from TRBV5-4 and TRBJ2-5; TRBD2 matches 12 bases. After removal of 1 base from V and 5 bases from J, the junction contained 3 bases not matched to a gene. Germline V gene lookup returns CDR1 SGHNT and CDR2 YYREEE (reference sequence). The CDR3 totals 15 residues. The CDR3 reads CASSLRLAGVETQYF. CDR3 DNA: TGTGCCAGCAGCTTGCGACTAGCGGGAGTTGAGACCCAGTACTTC.

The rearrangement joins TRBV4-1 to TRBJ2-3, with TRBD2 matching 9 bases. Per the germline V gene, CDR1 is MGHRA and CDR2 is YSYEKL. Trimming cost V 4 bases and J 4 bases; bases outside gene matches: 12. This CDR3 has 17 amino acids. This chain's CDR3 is CASSLSYSGSSPDTQYF. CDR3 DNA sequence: TGCGCCAGCAGCCTTTCCTATAGCGGGAGCTCCCCAGATACGCAGTATTTT.

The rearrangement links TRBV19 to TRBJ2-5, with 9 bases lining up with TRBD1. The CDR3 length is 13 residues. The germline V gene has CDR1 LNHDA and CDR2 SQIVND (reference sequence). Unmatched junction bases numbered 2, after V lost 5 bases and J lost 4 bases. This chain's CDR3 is CASSPQGAETQYF. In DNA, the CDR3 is TGTGCCAGTAGTCCACAGGGGGCAGAGACCCAGTACTTC.

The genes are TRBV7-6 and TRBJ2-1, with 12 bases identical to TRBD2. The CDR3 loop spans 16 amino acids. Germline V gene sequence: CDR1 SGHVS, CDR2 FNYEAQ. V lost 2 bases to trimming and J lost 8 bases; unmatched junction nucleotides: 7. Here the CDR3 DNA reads TGTGCCAGCAGCTTACTAGCGGGAGGGCCCTCTTATGAGCAGTTCTTC. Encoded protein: CASSLLAGGPSYEQFF.

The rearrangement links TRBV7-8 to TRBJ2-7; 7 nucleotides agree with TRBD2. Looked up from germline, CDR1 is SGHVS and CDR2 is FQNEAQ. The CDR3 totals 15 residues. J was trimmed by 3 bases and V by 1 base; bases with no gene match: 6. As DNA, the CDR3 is TGTGCCAGCAGCTTAGAGGAGACTAGCTTCTACGAGCAGTACTTC. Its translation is CASSLEETSFYEQYF.

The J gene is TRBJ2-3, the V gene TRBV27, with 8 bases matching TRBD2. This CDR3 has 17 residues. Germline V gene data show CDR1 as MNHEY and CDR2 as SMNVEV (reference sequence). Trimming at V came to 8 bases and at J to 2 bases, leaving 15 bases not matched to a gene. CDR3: CASWRRSAGGLTDTQYF. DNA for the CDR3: TGTGCCAGCTGGAGACGGAGCGCGGGAGGTCTCACAGATACGCAGTATTTT.

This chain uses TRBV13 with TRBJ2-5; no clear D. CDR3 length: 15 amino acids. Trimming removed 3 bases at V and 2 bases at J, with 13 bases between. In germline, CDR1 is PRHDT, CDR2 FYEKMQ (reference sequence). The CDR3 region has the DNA TGTGCCAGCAGCTTTTACAGTCCCACTCAAGAGACCCAGTACTTC. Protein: CASSFYSPTQETQYF.

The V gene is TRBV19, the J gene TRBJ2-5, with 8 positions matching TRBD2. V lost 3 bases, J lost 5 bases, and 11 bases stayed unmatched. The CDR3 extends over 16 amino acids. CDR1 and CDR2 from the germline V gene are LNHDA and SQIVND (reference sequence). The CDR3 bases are TGTGCCAGTAGTATGAGAAGCAGCGGGAGTCGGGAGACCCAGTACTTC. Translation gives CASSMRSSGSRETQYF.

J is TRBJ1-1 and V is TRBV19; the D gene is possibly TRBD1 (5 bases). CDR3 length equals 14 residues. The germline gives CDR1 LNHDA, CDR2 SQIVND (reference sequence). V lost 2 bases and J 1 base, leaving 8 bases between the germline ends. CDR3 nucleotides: TGTGCCAGTAGTATACGGGGGACGAACACTGAAGCTTTCTTT. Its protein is CASSIRGTNTEAFF. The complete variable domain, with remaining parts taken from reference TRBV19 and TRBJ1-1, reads DGGITQSPKYLFRKEGQNVTLSCEQNLNHDAMYWYRQDPGQGLRLIYYSQIVNDFQKGDIAEGYSVSREKKESFPLTVTSAQKNPTAFYLCASSIRGTNTEAFFGQGTRLTVV.

The CDR3 DNA reads as TGCAGCGTTCCCAGGAGGCTTTATAGCAATCAGCCCCAGCATTTT. Residues: CSVPRRLYSNQPQHF. The chain recombines TRBV29-1 with TRBJ1-5; D uncertain. The length of the CDR3 is 15 residues. Trimming shortened V by 5 bases and J by 0 bases, and 14 bases separated the two germline ends. Germline V lookup: CDR1 SQVTM, CDR2 ANQGSEA.

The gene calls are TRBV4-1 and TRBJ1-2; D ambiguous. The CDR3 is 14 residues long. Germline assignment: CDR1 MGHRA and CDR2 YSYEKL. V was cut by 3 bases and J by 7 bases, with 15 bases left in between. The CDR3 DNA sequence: TGCGCCAGCAGCCAGGAGACTCGGCTTCGTGGCTACACCTTC. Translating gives CASSQETRLRGYTF.

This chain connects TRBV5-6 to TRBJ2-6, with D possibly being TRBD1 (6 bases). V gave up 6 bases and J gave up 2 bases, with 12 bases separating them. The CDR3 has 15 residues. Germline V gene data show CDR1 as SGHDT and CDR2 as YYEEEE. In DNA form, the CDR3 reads TGTGCCAGCATCATCAGGGGAGCTGGGGCCAACGTCCTGACTTTC. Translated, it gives CASIIRGAGANVLTF.